This T cell receptor (beta chain) is from a study of monozygotic twins with inflammatory bowel disease. Whole-study results and caveats: Repertoires of patients may have been made more variable by differing immunosuppressive treatments. With others, IBD patients shared fewer clonotypes than healthy twins did, especially with disease activity.

Through template switching, UMIs that included a 6-nucleotide sample barcode were added. TCRdb reprocessed the 5' RACE reads and stores each CDR3 protein as one record, lacking DNA. The table lists 300,000 to 450,000 distinct CDR3 sequences. A remark on this clonotype: The antigen remains unidentified.

The clonotype comes from a human donor with ulcerative colitis or Crohn's disease, or a healthy co-twin of an affected twin (not recorded which). The source material was blood.

The CDR3 region is CASKRLQSTDTQYF. The chain links TRBV12-3 or TRBV12-4 to TRBJ2-3. The CDR3 runs to 14 residues.